This TCR beta chain is drawn from a study of patients and donors after allogeneic stem cell transplantation. One entry per CDR3 protein results from TCRdb running MiXCR on the RT-PCR reads. This table has 190,000 or so distinct CDR3 sequences, about 37% appearing once. This CDR3 has 14 residues. In germline, CDR1 is SGHTA, CDR2 FQGTGA. Trimming took off 3 bases at V and 0 bases at J, with 7 bases between the two ends. This TCR came from a human donor who was either an allogeneic HSCT recipient or a stem cell or donor lymphocyte infusion donor (not recorded which). It is not recorded whose cells these are; they may come from a transplant donor. Sequences were obtained from blood, either unsorted or a sorted T cell fraction (not recorded which). This chain uses TRBV7-3 with TRBJ2-3; D call uncertain. The CDR3 sequence: CASSFSVSTDTQYF. In DNA, the CDR3 is TGTGCCAGCAGCTTCTCCGTCAGCACAGATACGCAGTATTTT. Full variable domain (missing parts from reference TRBV7-3 and TRBJ2-3): GAGVSQTPSNKVTEKGKYVELRCDPISGHTALYWYRQSLGQGPEFLIYFQGTGAADDSGLPNDRFFAVRPEGSVSTLKIQRTERGDSAVYLCASSFSVSTDTQYFGPGTRLTVL.